This record concerns one T cell receptor beta chain sequence. Its antigen remains unknown. The primer mix had 60 Vbeta and 13 Jbeta primers. Libraries were prepared by immunoSEQ multiplex PCR; TCRdb keeps only in-frame clonotypes and omits some of them. This sample has about 190,000 clones, with roughly 80% found just once. The sample comes from a study of cytomegalovirus exposure and HLA in healthy donors. General study findings and limits: The authors enumerated roughly 180 TCR beta chains as linked to cytomegalovirus. Reports described diagnosis of cytomegalovirus status by the classifier as highly specific and sensitive.

The TCR was taken from a woman younger than 45 in good health and CMV-seropositive. The material sequenced was PBMCs.

Written as DNA, the CDR3 is TGTGCCAGCTCACCGAGTAGGGGACAGGGGGCGCGGGAGCAGTACTTC. Translating gives CASSPSRGQGAREQYF. This chain links TRBV18 with TRBJ2-7, with 12 bases fitting TRBD1. Germline trimming cut 3 bases from V and 7 bases from J; bases unmatched to any gene: 10. Germline CDR1 is KGHSH and CDR2 is LQKENI. The CDR3 loop spans 16 amino acids.